This T cell receptor beta chain was captured in a study of tumor and adjacent non-tumor tissue in lung cancer. Across the study: Samples averaged roughly 4.2 million productive TCRbeta reads each. Study-level results: Shorter survival was associated with higher TCR diversity in tumors. In normal lung, the top 100 clones were significantly more dominant than in tumor. Tumor tissue had significantly higher TCR diversity than normal lung.

V lost 1 base to trimming and J lost 13 bases, with 26 bases between them. Germline-derived CDR1 and CDR2 are SGHNT and YENEEA. The CDR3 loop spans 17 amino acids. The template was RNA from unsorted bulk tissue. This clonotype was recorded only once. No antigen is known for it. A modified ARM-PCR protocol with three rounds of nested PCR amplified TCRbeta. TCRdb reprocessed the multiplex PCR reads with MiXCR, giving one entry per CDR3 protein. The sample holds approximately 100,000 distinct CDR3 sequences; about 75% are singletons and the top ten take about 39%. Sequenced input: lung tumor tissue. The TCR originated in an older woman with non-small cell lung cancer. This chain links TRBV11-3 with TRBJ2-1, with a tentative D call TRBD2 (6 bases). Here the CDR3 DNA reads TGTGCCAGCAGCTTAGGCTCACTAGCACTATCGTACAGTGAACAGTTCTTC. It translates to CASSLGSLALSYSEQFF. The full variable domain, completed using reference TRBV11-3 and TRBJ2-1, is EAGVVQSPRYKIIEKKQPVAFWCNPISGHNTLYWYLQNLGQGPELLIRYENEEAVDDSQLPKDRFSAERLKGVDSTLKIQPAELGDSAVYLCASSLGSLALSYSEQFFGPGTRLTVL.